The 27 T cell receptor beta chains presented below share a single source sample, sequenced in a study of blood T cell repertoires in COVID-19. Only in-frame clones appear in the TCRdb table, and some are missing; sequencing was by immunoSEQ multiplex PCR. The profile shows about 260,000 clones, approximately 88% of them singletons. Sequencing was done on a sample of peripheral blood. The origin of the receptors is a woman in her sixties or seventies with COVID-19, enrolled during active disease.

The chain employs TRBV3-1 (or the pseudogene TRBV3-2) and TRBJ2-5; possible D gene TRBD1, 7 bases. The CDR3 length is 13 residues. V was pared by 5 bases and J by 7 bases, with 14 bases between. CDR1 LGHDT and CDR2 YNNKEL come from the germline V gene (reference sequence). In DNA form, the CDR3 reads TGTGCCAGCAGCTTTGGACAGGAGGGGACCCAGTACTTC. This encodes CASSFGQEGTQYF.

This clone was counted once. The chain has TRBV11-3 and TRBJ2-7; TRBD2 agrees at 8 bases. Germline V gene sequence: CDR1 SGHNT, CDR2 YENEEA. J lost 2 bases, V lost 3 bases, and 3 bases had no gene match. The length of the CDR3 is 14 residues. CDR3 sequence (DNA): TGTGCCAGCAGCTTTAGCGGGACCACCTACGAGCAGTACTTC. Translating it yields CASSFSGTTYEQYF.

This chain joins TRBV18 and TRBJ1-1; no clear D gene. Germline V CDR1 and CDR2: KGHSH, LQKENI. V was pared by 6 bases and J by 0 bases, with 8 bases between. The CDR3 runs 13 residues. CDR3 region: CASSPLVNTEAFF. The CDR3 DNA follows: TGTGCCAGCTCCCCTCTTGTGAACACTGAAGCTTTCTTT.

The V and J genes are TRBV27 and TRBJ2-7, with 9 bases aligning to TRBD2. V was pared by 0 bases and J by 3 bases, with 6 bases of the junction left unmatched. CDR3 length equals 16 residues. CDR1 is MNHEY and CDR2 is SMNVEV in the germline V gene (reference sequence). The CDR3 DNA reads as TGTGCCAGCAGTTTATCGAGGCATAGCGGGAGCTACGAGCAGTACTTC. Amino acids: CASSLSRHSGSYEQYF.

This clone was recorded once. The rearrangement links TRBV6-2 or TRBV6-3 to TRBJ1-1, with TRBD1 as a possible D gene (5 bases). The CDR3 is made up of 13 amino acids. V was trimmed by 5 bases and J by 4 bases, leaving 11 bases between them. The germline CDR1 and CDR2 sequences are MNHEY and SVGEGT. Written as DNA, the CDR3 is TGTGCCAGCAGTCGCAGGGAGGGCACTGAAGCTTTCTTT. This codes for CASSRREGTEAFF.

V and J are TRBV12-3 or TRBV12-4 and TRBJ2-2; 7 bases line up with TRBD1. The CDR3 has 13 residues. Germline trimming cut 6 bases from V and 7 bases from J; bases unmatched to any gene: 5. The CDR3 loop reads CASRTGTVGELFF. CDR3 bases: TGTGCCAGCAGGACCGGGACAGTCGGGGAGCTGTTTTTT.

This chain links TRBV2 with TRBJ2-7; 8 nucleotides match TRBD2. The CDR3 sequence is 13 residues long. The germline V gene has CDR1 SNHLY and CDR2 FYNNEI. V dropped 6 bases and J dropped 3; count of bases not matched to a gene: 4. The CDR3 DNA follows: TGTGCCAGCAGATTAGCGGGGATCTACGAGCAGTACTTC. This sequence encodes CASRLAGIYEQYF.

V gene TRBV28 combines with J gene TRBJ1-2, with 8 bases matching TRBD1. V dropped 6 bases and J dropped 4; count of bases not matched to a gene: 7. This CDR3 is built from 14 residues. The germline V gene has CDR1 MDHEN and CDR2 SYDVKM. The CDR3 sequence is CASRTGGDGYGYTF. DNA for the CDR3: TGTGCCAGCAGAACAGGGGGAGATGGCTATGGCTACACCTTC.

The J gene is TRBJ1-2, the V gene TRBV4-1, with no clear D. The CDR3 contains 17 residues. V gave up 1 base and J gave up 1 base, with 16 bases separating them. Germline CDR1 and CDR2: MGHRA and YSYEKL. The CDR3 sequence: CASSQAPAAQINYGYTF. The DNA of the CDR3 is TGCGCCAGCAGCCAAGCTCCGGCGGCACAAATTAACTATGGCTACACCTTC.

The CDR3 is CASSQGTSDTGELFF. DNA for the CDR3: TGTGCCAGCAGCCAAGGGACTAGCGACACCGGGGAGCTGTTTTTT. The gene calls are TRBV4-2 and TRBJ2-2, with 9 nucleotides matching TRBD2. The J segment lost 3 bases and the V segment lost 1 base, leaving 0 bases of the junction unmatched. CDR1 LGHNA and CDR2 YNFKEQ come from the germline V gene. The length of the CDR3 is 15 residues.

This clone was detected ten times or more. This chain joins TRBV27 and TRBJ2-7; 8 bases agree with TRBD1. The CDR3 extends over 19 amino acids. The germline gives CDR1 MNHEY, CDR2 SMNVEV (reference sequence). V dropped 3 bases and J dropped 0; count of bases not matched to a gene: 16. The DNA of the CDR3 is TGTGCCAGCAGTTTCCAATTAATACCGACAGGGGTTAGCTCCTACGAGCAGTACTTC. Its translation: CASSFQLIPTGVSSYEQYF.

V usage is TRBV11-2 and J usage is TRBJ2-3; 7 nucleotides line up with TRBD1. V trimming: 5 bases; J trimming: 2 bases; junction bases outside the gene matches: 7. The CDR3 spans 15 residues. CDR1 is SGHAT and CDR2 is FQNNGV in the germline V gene. The CDR3 DNA is TGTGCCAGCAGCCAACGACAGGGATTCACAGATACGCAGTATTTT. Amino acids: CASSQRQGFTDTQYF. Looking up the rest from reference TRBV11-2 and TRBJ2-3 gives the full variable domain: EAGVAQSPRYKIIEKRQSVAFWCNPISGHATLYWYQQILGQGPKLLIQFQNNGVVDDSQLPKDRFSAERLKGVDSTLKIQPAKLEDSAVYLCASSQRQGFTDTQYFGPGTRLTVL.

The chain links TRBV28 to TRBJ1-2; 9 bases are shared with TRBD1. Germline values: CDR1 MDHEN, CDR2 SYDVKM. V lost 8 bases and J lost 5; bases outside the gene matches: 18. The CDR3 is 17 amino acids. CDR3 DNA sequence: TGTGCCAGCGGAATCCCGGGACAGGGAAGTGATCGGTATGGCTACACCTTC. The encoded protein is CASGIPGQGSDRYGYTF.

The chain employs TRBV30 and TRBJ2-1, with TRBD2 matching 7 bases. This CDR3 has 17 residues. V gave up 3 bases and J gave up 4 bases; unmatched junction bases: 15. Germline V gene lookup returns CDR1 GTSNPN and CDR2 SVGIG (reference sequence). The CDR3 DNA sequence: TGTGCCTGGAGCGCCCGCTTTGGGCTAGCGGCATACAATGAGCAGTTCTTC. Protein: CAWSARFGLAAYNEQFF.

The J gene is TRBJ2-5, the V gene TRBV11-3; the D is unclear. The germline V and J ends were trimmed by 1 base and 2 bases, with 8 bases remaining between them. The CDR3 is 14 residues long. CDR1 is SGHNT, CDR2 YENEEA, per germline. CDR3 residues: CASSLGALQETQYF. CDR3 bases: TGTGCCAGCAGCTTAGGCGCGCTACAAGAGACCCAGTACTTC.

The chain is built from TRBV2 and TRBJ1-6, with TRBD1 matching 7 bases. The V gene's germline CDR1 is SNHLY and CDR2 FYNNEI. The length of the CDR3 is 14 residues. Trimming removed 6 bases from V and 6 bases from J; junction bases left unmatched: 5. The CDR3 loop reads CASRGTVSNSPLHF. The CDR3 region has the DNA TGTGCCAGCAGAGGGACAGTGAGTAATTCACCCCTCCACTTT.

The chain has TRBV7-8 and TRBJ2-7, with D perhaps matching TRBD1 (5 bases). This CDR3 has 13 amino acids. With 7 bases removed from V and 0 bases from J, the gap between germline ends came to 10 bases. CDR1 is SGHVS and CDR2 is FQNEAQ in the germline V gene. The CDR3 sequence: CASTRQSSYEQYF. CDR3 nucleotide sequence: TGTGCCAGCACACGACAGAGCTCCTACGAGCAGTACTTC.

This clone was seen a handful of times. V usage is TRBV18 and J usage is TRBJ2-7; D gene uncertain. The germline V gene has CDR1 KGHSH and CDR2 LQKENI. Between the trimmed V and J ends, which lost 0 bases and 2 bases, there was a span of 8 bases. The CDR3 has 14 amino acids. CDR3 residues: CASSPPSKTYEQYF. DNA of the CDR3: TGTGCCAGCTCACCACCGAGTAAAACCTACGAGCAGTACTTC.

The J gene is TRBJ2-7, the V gene TRBV20-1, with D unresolved. CDR1 and CDR2 from the germline V gene are DFQATT and SNEGSKA (reference sequence). The V end lost 4 bases, the J end lost 4 bases, and 5 bases lay between the germline ends. CDR3 length equals 10 residues. CDR3: CSAILYEQYF. CDR3 in DNA: TGCAGTGCTATTTTATACGAGCAGTACTTC.

The chain has TRBV11-3 and TRBJ2-1, with D perhaps TRBD1 (5 bases). Looked up from germline, CDR1 is SGHNT and CDR2 is YENEEA. CDR3 length equals 14 residues. V was trimmed by 2 bases and J by 1 base, leaving 6 bases between them. DNA of the CDR3: TGTGCCAGCAGCTTACCAGGGTCCTACAATGAGCAGTTCTTC. This encodes CASSLPGSYNEQFF.

The CDR3: CAWSAPSVINEQFF. The CDR3 DNA sequence: TGTGCCTGGAGCGCCCCTAGCGTAATCAATGAGCAGTTCTTC. V gene TRBV30 combines with J gene TRBJ2-1; the D gene is possibly TRBD2 (6 bases). The CDR3 has 14 amino acids. V lost 3 bases, J lost 6 bases, and 15 bases lay in between. The germline gives CDR1 GTSNPN, CDR2 SVGIG (reference sequence).

The V gene is TRBV21-1, the J gene TRBJ2-5; TRBD2 is the table's D call and was not checked against the DNA. TRBV21-1 counts as a pseudogene. This CDR3 region has 21 residues. CDR3 nucleotides: TGTGCCAGCAGCAAAGGTAGGGGCCGGGGGCAAGTCCTAGCGGGAGGAGAGACCCAGTACTTC. Protein sequence: CASSKGRGRGQVLAGGETQYF.

The V gene is TRBV2, the J gene TRBJ2-1; 15 nucleotides match TRBD2. V lost 5 bases, J lost 10 bases, and 6 bases stayed unmatched. Germline-derived CDR1 and CDR2 are SNHLY and FYNNEI. The CDR3 is 15 residues long. CDR3: CASSPGTSGRREQFF. Written as DNA, the CDR3 is TGTGCCAGCAGTCCCGGGACTAGCGGGAGGCGGGAGCAGTTCTTC.

The chain joins TRBV7-9 to TRBJ2-3, with TRBD2 matching 8 bases. V lost 3 bases and J lost 4; bases outside the gene matches: 6. Germline V gene data show CDR1 as SEHNR and CDR2 as FQNEAQ (reference sequence). The CDR3 runs 15 residues. CDR3 amino acids: CASSFEAGGSDTQYF. CDR3 coding DNA: TGTGCCAGCAGCTTTGAGGCGGGAGGTTCAGATACGCAGTATTTT.

V and J are TRBV7-9 and TRBJ2-7, with 11 bases matching TRBD1. CDR3 length: 14 residues. Looked up from germline, CDR1 is SEHNR and CDR2 is FQNEAQ (reference sequence). With V trimmed by 5 bases and J by 4 bases, 4 bases remained unmatched. DNA of the CDR3: TGTGCCAGCAGCCGGGACAGGGGGATGTACGAGCAGTACTTC. It is translated as CASSRDRGMYEQYF.

The chain employs TRBV11-2 and TRBJ1-2, with a possible D match to TRBD1 (5 bases). V dropped 1 base and J dropped 7 bases, with 10 bases sitting between them. There are 13 residues in the CDR3. Germline loops: CDR1 SGHAT, CDR2 FQNNGV. This CDR3 reads CASSLVQGVGYTF. CDR3 nucleotides: TGTGCCAGCAGCTTAGTTCAAGGGGTTGGCTACACCTTC.

This rearrangement joins TRBV4-3 to TRBJ1-6; 7 bases fit TRBD1. J lost 7 bases, V lost 0 bases, and 3 bases had no gene match. From germline, CDR1 is LGHNA and CDR2 YSLEER. The CDR3 is 15 residues long. The CDR3 loop reads CASSQERGLNSPLHF. In DNA form, the CDR3 reads TGCGCCAGCAGCCAAGAAAGGGGGCTAAATTCACCCCTCCACTTT.